The rows below give T cell receptor beta chains drawn from one sample of a study of blood T cell repertoires in COVID-19. Only in-frame clones appear in the TCRdb table, and some are missing; sequencing was by immunoSEQ multiplex PCR. The data show 150,000 to 200,000 clones, around 83% seen once. The sample taken for sequencing was peripheral blood. Receptors originate from a woman in her 70s with COVID-19, enrolled during active disease. Both conserved end residues are part of each CDR3. Each record gives: CDR3 protein, CDR3 DNA, J gene, D gene, V gene, clone size. The D gene is left open where the match is weak. The size entry is marked missing in some rows and otherwise reads once, few, many or a size class.

CASSLNSGSSYEQYF,TGTGCCAGCAGCTTAAATAGCGGGAGCTCCTACGAGCAGTACTTC,TRBJ2-7,TRBD2,TRBV7-2,few
CASSLVRGQASGANVLTF,TGTGCCAGCAGCTTAGTGAGGGGGCAGGCTTCTGGGGCCAACGTCCTGACTTTC,TRBJ2-6,TRBD1,TRBV7-9,NA
CASSARQGAKTDTQYF,TGTGCCAGCAGCGCCCGACAGGGGGCGAAAACAGATACGCAGTATTTT,TRBJ2-3,TRBD1,TRBV7-9,once
CASSLKGGNTIYF,TGTGCCAGCAGCTTAAAGGGGGGAAACACCATATATTTT,TRBJ1-3,NA,TRBV5-4,NA
CASSYTATNSPLHF,TGTGCCAGCAGTTACACGGCGACAAATTCACCCCTCCACTTT,TRBJ1-6,NA,TRBV6-2/TRBV6-3,NA
CASSQGQPNEQYF,TGTGCCAGCAGCCAGGGACAGCCCAACGAGCAGTACTTC,TRBJ2-7,TRBD1,TRBV3-1/TRBV3-2,NA
CASIIRLREGQNIQYF,TGTGCCAGCATTATCCGCTTGCGGGAGGGCCAAAACATTCAGTACTTC,TRBJ2-4,TRBD2,TRBV27,NA
CASSATPGGTGNRYGYTF,TGCGCCAGCAGTGCTACTCCGGGGGGGACAGGGAACCGTTATGGCTACACCTTC,TRBJ1-2,TRBD1,TRBV10-1,NA
CASGLRDRNTEAFF,TGTGCCAGCGGACTACGGGACAGGAACACTGAAGCTTTCTTT,TRBJ1-1,TRBD1,TRBV6-5,NA
CASSFRAVNLNYGYTF,TGTGCCAGCAGCTTCAGGGCGGTGAATTTAAACTATGGCTACACCTTC,TRBJ1-2,NA,TRBV5-8,NA
CASSGYRGRKGPGELFF,TGTGCCAGTAGTGGGTACAGGGGGCGGAAGGGGCCCGGGGAGCTGTTTTTT,TRBJ2-2,TRBD1,TRBV19,NA
CASSAPGLAGGPATGELFF,TGTGCCAGCAGTGCACCGGGACTAGCGGGAGGGCCAGCCACCGGGGAGCTGTTTTTT,TRBJ2-2,TRBD2,TRBV2,NA
CASSPNRAGANVLTF,TGTGCCAGCAGCCCAAACAGGGCTGGGGCCAACGTCCTGACTTTC,TRBJ2-6,NA,TRBV7-8,once
CASSLGGAQETQYF,TGCGCCAGCAGCTTAGGCGGGGCCCAAGAGACCCAGTACTTC,TRBJ2-5,NA,TRBV5-1,NA
CASSPGTAKREAFF,TGTGCCAGCAGCCCCGGGACAGCTAAGCGTGAAGCTTTCTTT,TRBJ1-1,TRBD1,TRBV28,NA
CSVDPGGASYGYTF,TGCAGCGTGGACCCAGGGGGCGCGAGCTATGGCTACACCTTC,TRBJ1-2,TRBD1,TRBV29-1,NA
CASSYPARGYYEQYF,TGTGCCAGCAGTTACCCTGCCCGGGGTTACTACGAGCAGTACTTC,TRBJ2-7,NA,TRBV6-6,few
CASPSRGSGELFF,TGTGCCAGCCCAAGCAGGGGATCCGGGGAGCTGTTTTTT,TRBJ2-2,NA,TRBV28,NA
CASSQFSTGNTEAFF,TGTGCCAGCAGTCAATTCTCGACAGGGAACACTGAAGCTTTCTTT,TRBJ1-1,NA,TRBV28,NA
CASNDRVNTQYF,TGTGCCAGCAACGACAGGGTTAATACGCAGTATTTT,TRBJ2-3,TRBD1,TRBV3-1/TRBV3-2,NA
CASSQRGGGDYGYTF,TGCGCCAGCAGCCAAAGGGGAGGGGGGGACTATGGCTACACCTTC,TRBJ1-2,NA,TRBV4-3,NA
CASRLMSRSTDTQYF,TGTGCCAGCAGGCTAATGAGTCGTAGCACAGATACGCAGTATTTT,TRBJ2-3,NA,TRBV11-2,NA
CAISESELAGPAGEQYF,TGTGCCATCAGTGAGTCAGAACTAGCGGGACCCGCGGGGGAGCAGTACTTC,TRBJ2-7,TRBD2,TRBV10-3,NA
CASRAGGENNQPQHF,TGTGCCAGCAGAGCGGGGGGGGAAAACAATCAGCCCCAGCATTTT,TRBJ1-5,NA,TRBV6-6,NA
CAILKDRGADEAFF,TGTGCCATCCTGAAGGACAGGGGGGCTGATGAAGCTTTCTTT,TRBJ1-1,TRBD1,TRBV10-3,NA
CASSLSSGSSIPQFF,TGTGCCAGCAGTTTGTCCAGCGGGAGTAGTATCCCACAGTTCTTC,TRBJ2-1,TRBD2,TRBV28,once
CASSQEGGQEQYF,TGTGCCAGCAGCCAGGAGGGAGGGCAAGAGCAGTACTTC,TRBJ2-7,TRBD2,TRBV11-3,many
CASSSGTRSYEQYF,TGTGCCAGCAGTTCCGGGACACGCTCCTACGAGCAGTACTTC,TRBJ2-7,NA,TRBV28,NA
CASQTGPTDTQYF,TGTGCCAGCCAGACAGGGCCCACAGATACGCAGTATTTT,TRBJ2-3,TRBD1,TRBV7-8,NA
CASSVTGSPNEKLFF,TGTGCCAGCAGCGTCACCGGGTCTCCAAATGAAAAACTGTTTTTT,TRBJ1-4,NA,TRBV9,NA
CASSPFRGVNNSPLHF,TGTGCCAGCAGCCCTTTCCGCGGGGTTAATAATTCACCCCTCCACTTT,TRBJ1-6,NA,TRBV7-2,NA
CASSPDRASYEQYF,TGTGCCAGCTCACCAGACAGGGCCTCCTACGAGCAGTACTTC,TRBJ2-7,TRBD1,TRBV18,NA
CASSAPGQGGGYGYTF,TGTGCCAGCAGTGCGCCGGGACAGGGCGGCGGCTATGGCTACACCTTC,TRBJ1-2,TRBD1,TRBV28,NA
CASSQGRGSLMNTEAFF,TGTGCCAGCAGCCAGGGGAGGGGCTCCTTGATGAACACTGAAGCTTTCTTT,TRBJ1-1,NA,TRBV7-8,NA
CASSLQGAAYEQYF,TGTGCCAGCAGCTTACAGGGGGCGGCCTACGAGCAGTACTTC,TRBJ2-7,TRBD1,TRBV3-1/TRBV3-2,NA
CASSTTLAGGHNEQFF,TGTGCCAGTAGTACGACACTAGCGGGGGGTCACAATGAGCAGTTCTTC,TRBJ2-1,TRBD2,TRBV19,NA